The rows below give T cell receptor beta chains drawn from one sample of a study of T cells expressing NK-cell markers. TCRdb re-called the 5' RACE reads and catalogs CDR3 proteins one per entry, DNA excluded. The repertoire table contains some 460,000 distinct CDR3 sequences. Input material: blood T cells: a sorted CD56 or NKG2C T cell subset, CD4+ or CD8+ T cells, or bulk PBMC T cells (not recorded which). These receptors were taken from a woman aged 45 to 65 in good health. Both conserved end residues are part of each CDR3.

cdr3_length: 16; v_call: TRBV7-3; j_call: TRBJ2-5; cdr3_aa: CASSLMSSGSQETQYF
cdr3_length: 14; v_call: TRBV7-2; j_call: TRBJ1-1; cdr3_aa: CASSLVPGRSEAFF
cdr3_length: 18; v_call: TRBV3-1; j_call: TRBJ2-3; cdr3_aa: CASSQGRSWSTSTDTQYF
cdr3_length: 16; v_call: TRBV3-1; j_call: TRBJ2-5; cdr3_aa: CASSQEILAGGETQYF
cdr3_length: 16; v_call: TRBV10-3; j_call: TRBJ2-5; cdr3_aa: CAISEGTGSLQETQYF
cdr3_length: 15; v_call: TRBV2; j_call: TRBJ2-2; cdr3_aa: CASSLMVPRAGELFF
cdr3_length: 16; v_call: TRBV5-6; j_call: TRBJ2-4; cdr3_aa: CASSRGTDLAKNIQYF
cdr3_length: 14; v_call: TRBV2; j_call: TRBJ1-5; cdr3_aa: CASSDGDRDQPQHF
cdr3_length: 14; v_call: TRBV11-1; j_call: TRBJ1-1; cdr3_aa: CASSLKITNTEAFF
cdr3_length: 15; v_call: TRBV11-2; j_call: TRBJ1-5; cdr3_aa: CASSLKAYSNQPQHF
cdr3_length: 13; v_call: TRBV7-6; j_call: TRBJ1-5; cdr3_aa: CASSRNLNQPQHF
cdr3_length: 14; v_call: TRBV12-3/TRBV12-4; j_call: TRBJ2-3; cdr3_aa: CASSFRTGRNTQYF
cdr3_length: 12; v_call: TRBV11-2; j_call: TRBJ2-1; cdr3_aa: CASSWRRYEQFF
cdr3_length: 16; v_call: TRBV24-1; j_call: TRBJ2-1; cdr3_aa: CATSDSLALGYNEQFF
cdr3_length: 18; v_call: TRBV4-2; j_call: TRBJ2-2; cdr3_aa: CASSQVRGSRQQAGELFF
cdr3_length: 15; v_call: TRBV3-1; j_call: TRBJ2-7; cdr3_aa: CASSSLLGSFYEQYF
cdr3_length: 13; v_call: TRBV6-5; j_call: TRBJ1-5; cdr3_aa: CASGDILNQPQHF
cdr3_length: 18; v_call: TRBV4-2; j_call: TRBJ2-7; cdr3_aa: CASSHTVGGRGTSYEQYF
cdr3_length: 15; v_call: TRBV29-1; j_call: TRBJ1-2; cdr3_aa: CSVEGGAANLYGYTF
cdr3_length: 18; v_call: TRBV7-6; j_call: TRBJ2-3; cdr3_aa: CASSLVLGTSGRTDTQYF
cdr3_length: 13; v_call: TRBV10-3; j_call: TRBJ1-2; cdr3_aa: CAISELGPRGYTF
cdr3_length: 16; v_call: TRBV2; j_call: TRBJ2-5; cdr3_aa: CASSEMLAGDEETQYF
cdr3_length: 16; v_call: TRBV11-2; j_call: TRBJ2-1; cdr3_aa: CASSLATTPSYNEQFF
cdr3_length: 14; v_call: TRBV24-1; j_call: TRBJ2-1; cdr3_aa: CATSVQGRADEQFF
cdr3_length: 15; v_call: TRBV5-1; j_call: TRBJ2-2; cdr3_aa: CASSLVTGTTGELFF
cdr3_length: 15; v_call: TRBV4-1; j_call: TRBJ1-1; cdr3_aa: CASSQPDRRKTEAFF
cdr3_length: 15; v_call: TRBV30; j_call: TRBJ2-2; cdr3_aa: CAWSAMGSHTGELFF
cdr3_length: 16; v_call: TRBV6-5; j_call: TRBJ2-2; cdr3_aa: CASSRGSRFLGGELFF
cdr3_length: 16; v_call: TRBV4-1; j_call: TRBJ2-3; cdr3_aa: CASSPLRLLSTDTQYF
cdr3_length: 14; v_call: TRBV27; j_call: TRBJ2-2; cdr3_aa: CASRGGTTVGELFF
cdr3_length: 15; v_call: TRBV6-1; j_call: TRBJ2-1; cdr3_aa: CASSEAAGAYNEQFF
cdr3_length: 15; v_call: TRBV7-3; j_call: TRBJ1-5; cdr3_aa: CASSLLGAGNQPQHF
cdr3_length: 15; v_call: TRBV20-1; j_call: TRBJ2-3; cdr3_aa: CSAGPGLASGDTQYF
cdr3_length: 15; v_call: TRBV28; j_call: TRBJ2-5; cdr3_aa: CASYQGGAHQETQYF
cdr3_length: 13; v_call: TRBV6-5; j_call: TRBJ2-1; cdr3_aa: CASTSPGGNEQFF
cdr3_length: 14; v_call: TRBV12-3/TRBV12-4; j_call: TRBJ2-7; cdr3_aa: CASSPTGGPYEQYF
cdr3_length: 11; v_call: TRBV20-1; j_call: TRBJ2-1; cdr3_aa: CSAPTVLTQFF
cdr3_length: 15; v_call: TRBV18; j_call: TRBJ2-5; cdr3_aa: CASSPTTGRMETQYF
cdr3_length: 13; v_call: TRBV5-1; j_call: TRBJ2-1; cdr3_aa: CASKGGPINEQFF
cdr3_length: 15; v_call: TRBV4-1; j_call: TRBJ2-1; cdr3_aa: CASSQQPAASNEQFF
cdr3_length: 17; v_call: TRBV24-1; j_call: TRBJ2-3; cdr3_aa: CATSQRRQGTIGDTQYF
cdr3_length: 15; v_call: TRBV5-1; j_call: TRBJ1-5; cdr3_aa: CASSPDPGAGQPQHF
cdr3_length: 18; v_call: TRBV9; j_call: TRBJ2-1; cdr3_aa: CASSVVIGRGRAKDEQFF
cdr3_length: 15; v_call: TRBV6-5; j_call: TRBJ2-3; cdr3_aa: CASRRRGQGTDTQYF